This T cell receptor beta chain was profiled in a study of T cell responses to AZD1222 COVID-19 vaccine. Overall study context: The analysis combined second doses at about 4 or about 12 weeks. Study-level points and caveats: Baseline antibody screening turned up just six seropositive AZD1222 recipients. After two AZD1222 doses, spike-specific TCR breadth and depth rose versus day 0. Females outnumbered males among donors, who were mostly white British; clonal diversity was possibly underestimated.

Details on this clone: Antigen unknown.

V was pared by 10 bases and J by 1 base, with 16 bases between. The CDR3 is made up of 14 amino acids. CDR1 and CDR2 (germline): MNHEY, SVGAGI. TCRdb's copy holds only in-frame clones and misses some; the assay was immunoSEQ multiplex PCR. The sample carries some 150,000 clones, about nine tenths recorded once. The specimen was peripheral blood, collected on day 0 of AZD1222 vaccination. The origin of this receptor is an adult in good health. The J gene is TRBJ1-1, the V gene TRBV6-5; D is undetermined. CDR3 nucleotides: TGTGCCACCACCGTATACCAACCGAACACTGAAGCTTTCTTT. This codes for CATTVYQPNTEAFF.